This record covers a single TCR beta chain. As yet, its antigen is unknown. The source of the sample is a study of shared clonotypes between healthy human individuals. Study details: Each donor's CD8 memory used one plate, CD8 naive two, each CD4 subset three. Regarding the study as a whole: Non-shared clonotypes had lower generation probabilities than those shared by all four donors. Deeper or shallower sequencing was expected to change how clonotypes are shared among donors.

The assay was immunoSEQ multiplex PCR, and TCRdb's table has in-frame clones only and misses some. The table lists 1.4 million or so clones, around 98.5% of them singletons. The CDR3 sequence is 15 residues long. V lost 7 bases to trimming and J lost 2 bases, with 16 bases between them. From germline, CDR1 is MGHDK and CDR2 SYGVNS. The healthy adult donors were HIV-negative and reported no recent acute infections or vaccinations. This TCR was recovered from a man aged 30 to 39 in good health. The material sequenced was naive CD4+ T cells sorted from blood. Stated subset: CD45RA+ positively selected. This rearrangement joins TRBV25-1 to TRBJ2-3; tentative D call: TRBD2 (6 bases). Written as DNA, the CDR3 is TGTGCCAGCACCGAATGGCGGGGATCCACAGATACGCAGTATTTT. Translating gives CASTEWRGSTDTQYF.